This T cell receptor (beta chain) was found in a study of blood T cell repertoires in COVID-19. From germline, CDR1 is SGHRS and CDR2 YFSETQ. Germline trimming cut 4 bases from V and 1 base from J; bases unmatched to any gene: 3. The CDR3 is 15 amino acids. Clones were read by immunoSEQ multiplex PCR, and TCRdb kept only the in-frame ones, dropping some. The sample has around 130,000 clones; roughly 84% are singletons. The receptor was derived from a man in his 60s with acute or convalescent COVID-19. The sample comprised peripheral blood. V is TRBV5-1 and J is TRBJ2-3, with 10 bases fitting TRBD2. The CDR3 sequence is CASSPTSGGTDTQYF. In DNA form, the CDR3 reads TGCGCCAGCAGCCCCACTAGCGGGGGCACAGATACGCAGTATTTT.